This T cell receptor (beta chain) comes out of a study of CXCR3-negative and CXCR3-positive naive CD8 T cells. Turning to this clonotype: Its specificity is unknown.

The CDR3 contains 11 residues. Looked up from germline, CDR1 is SEHNR and CDR2 is FQNEAQ (reference sequence). Study conclusions and caveats: More hydrophobic TRB CDR3s were found in CXCR3-positive naive cells than in CXCR3-negative naive cells.

5' RACE with UMI labels generated the TRB cDNA libraries. Reanalyzing the 5' RACE reads, TCRdb keeps one entry per CDR3 protein, without DNA. This listing includes 60,000 to 70,000 distinct CDR3 sequences. The study sorted every CD8+ T cell subset in triplicate at 250,000 to 300,000 cells each. The source is a human donor in good health. Some clones in this sample may be carry-over from other donors' samples. Material for sequencing was naive CXCR3+ CD8+ T cells from blood. As to subset: CD45RO-CCR7+CD27+CD95- naive CD8+ T cells expressing CXCR3 (TNR3+). The chain has TRBV7-9 and TRBJ2-3. The CDR3 sequence: CASTYTDTQYF.